This T cell receptor beta chain was sequenced in a study of blood T cell repertoires in COVID-19. Study as a whole: The study drew acute and convalescent COVID-19 samples from the United States, Italy and Spain. The cDNA or gDNA used as material had been derived from T cells, B-cell-depleted T cells, or PBMCs.

Cohorts were based on clinical histories the participants reported. Germline assignment: CDR1 KGHSH and CDR2 LQKENI. V shed 6 bases, J shed 2 bases, and the junction held 9 bases outside the gene matches. There are 15 residues in the CDR3. In the study's own analysis: Using reference gene primer amplification, nucleated cell counts were estimated. Here immunoSEQ multiplex PCR was the method, and the copy in TCRdb shows in-frame clones only, minus some. The V and J calls and clone size come from that table; D and trimming were worked out from the DNA. The sample lists about 480,000 clones, roughly 90% seen once, with over 1.5% in the top ten.

Sequencing used PBMCs or T cells enriched from blood (not recorded which). The chain employs TRBV18 and TRBJ1-1, with 7 positions matching TRBD1. This TCR was recovered from a woman aged 40 to 49 who had recovered from COVID-19. CDR3 DNA sequence: TGTGCCAGCTCCATGACAGGGATAGAAAACACTGAAGCTTTCTTT. Its translation: CASSMTGIENTEAFF.